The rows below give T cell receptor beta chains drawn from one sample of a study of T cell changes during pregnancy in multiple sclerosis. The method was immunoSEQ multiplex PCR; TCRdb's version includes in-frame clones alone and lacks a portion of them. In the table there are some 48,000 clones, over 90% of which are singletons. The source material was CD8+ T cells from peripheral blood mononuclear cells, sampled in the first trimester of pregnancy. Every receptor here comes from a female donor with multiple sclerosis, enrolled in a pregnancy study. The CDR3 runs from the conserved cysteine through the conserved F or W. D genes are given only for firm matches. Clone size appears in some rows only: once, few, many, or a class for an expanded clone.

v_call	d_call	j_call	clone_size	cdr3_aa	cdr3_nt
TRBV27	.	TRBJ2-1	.	CASSLSLSPGEEQFF	TGTGCCAGCAGTTTATCGCTATCACCGGGGGAAGAGCAGTTCTTC
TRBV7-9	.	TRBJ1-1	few	CASEVLNTEAFF	TGTGCCAGCGAGGTTTTGAACACTGAAGCTTTCTTT
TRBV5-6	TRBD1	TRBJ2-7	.	CASSRDRDYEQYF	TGTGCCAGCAGTCGGGACAGAGACTACGAGCAGTACTTC
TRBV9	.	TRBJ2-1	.	CASSLTSGSSYNEQFF	TGTGCCAGCAGCCTGACCTCGGGGAGCTCCTACAATGAGCAGTTCTTC
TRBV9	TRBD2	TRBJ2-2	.	CASSAGLAGAGELFF	TGTGCCAGCAGCGCTGGACTAGCGGGAGCCGGGGAGCTGTTTTTT
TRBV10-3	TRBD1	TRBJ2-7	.	CAISERPGTGYEQYF	TGTGCCATCAGTGAGCGTCCCGGGACAGGGTACGAGCAGTACTTC
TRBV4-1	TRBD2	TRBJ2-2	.	CASSPGLAGGELFF	TGCGCCAGCAGCCCGGGACTAGCCGGCGGGGAGCTGTTTTTT
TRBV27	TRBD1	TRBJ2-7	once	CASSQGQGTYEQYF	TGTGCCAGCAGTCAAGGACAGGGAACCTACGAGCAGTACTTC
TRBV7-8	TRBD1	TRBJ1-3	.	CASSPGQASGNTIYF	TGTGCCAGCAGCCCCGGACAGGCCTCTGGAAACACCATATATTTT
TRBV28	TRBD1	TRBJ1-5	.	CASSLWATGGRGSNQPQHF	TGTGCCAGCAGTTTATGGGCGACAGGGGGTAGGGGAAGCAATCAGCCCCAGCATTTT
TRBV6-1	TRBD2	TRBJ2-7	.	CASSEFLAGPYEQYF	TGTGCCAGCAGTGAATTCCTAGCGGGCCCCTACGAGCAGTACTTC
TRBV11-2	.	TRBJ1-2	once	CASSLGRGFSGYTF	TGTGCCAGCAGCTTAGGCAGGGGTTTTTCTGGCTACACCTTC
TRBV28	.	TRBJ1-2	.	CASSFRGYRPNYGYTF	TGTGCCAGCAGTTTTCGGGGGTACCGCCCGAACTATGGCTACACCTTC
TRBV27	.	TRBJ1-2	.	CASNIGQTGYGYTF	TGTGCCAGCAATATCGGACAGACCGGCTATGGCTACACCTTC
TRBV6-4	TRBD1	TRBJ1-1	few	CASSDGTGGTEAFF	TGTGCCAGCAGTGACGGGACAGGGGGCACTGAAGCTTTCTTT
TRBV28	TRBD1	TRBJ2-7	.	CASSPGQGYEQYF	TGTGCCAGCAGCCCCGGACAGGGCTACGAGCAGTACTTC
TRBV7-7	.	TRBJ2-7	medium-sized	CASSQFQGYEQYF	TGTGCCAGCAGCCAATTCCAGGGCTACGAGCAGTACTTC
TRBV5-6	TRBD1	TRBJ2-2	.	CASSTDRGLGTGELFF	TGTGCCAGCAGCACGGACAGGGGGCTGGGCACCGGGGAGCTGTTTTTT
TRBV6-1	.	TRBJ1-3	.	CASSPTQGEGNTIYF	TGTGCCAGCAGTCCGACACAGGGTGAAGGAAACACCATATATTTT
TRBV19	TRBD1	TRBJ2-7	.	CASSPTTGDYEQYF	TGTGCCAGTAGCCCGACTACAGGGGACTACGAGCAGTACTTC
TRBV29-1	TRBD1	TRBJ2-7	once	CSVIGQGAYEQYF	TGCAGCGTTATCGGACAGGGGGCCTACGAGCAGTACTTC
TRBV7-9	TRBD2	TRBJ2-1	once	CASSLGGTGNEQFF	TGTGCCAGCAGCTTGGGGGGGACCGGCAATGAGCAGTTCTTC
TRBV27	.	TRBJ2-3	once	CASRTHEGSTADTQYF	TGTGCCAGCAGGACCCACGAGGGATCCACGGCAGATACGCAGTATTTT
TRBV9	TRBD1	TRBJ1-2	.	CASRYPPGQDRYGYTF	TGTGCCAGCAGGTACCCCCCGGGACAGGACCGCTATGGCTACACCTTC
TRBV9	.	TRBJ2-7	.	CASSAPSSYEQYF	TGTGCCAGCAGCGCCCCGAGCTCCTACGAGCAGTACTTC
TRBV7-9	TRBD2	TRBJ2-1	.	CASSLKGTRGNEQFF	TGTGCCAGCAGCTTGAAGGGGACTAGAGGTAATGAGCAGTTCTTC
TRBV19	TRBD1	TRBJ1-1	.	CASSGDRAEAFF	TGTGCCAGTAGTGGGGACAGGGCTGAAGCTTTCTTT
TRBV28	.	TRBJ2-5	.	CASRFRGLLETQYF	TGTGCCAGCAGGTTCAGGGGTCTGCTGGAGACCCAGTACTTC
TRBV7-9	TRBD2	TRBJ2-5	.	CASSLGSRSSGETQYF	TGTGCCAGCAGCTTAGGAAGTCGCTCTAGCGGCGAGACCCAGTACTTC
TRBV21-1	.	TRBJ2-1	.	CASSKGAGEGSYNEQFF	TGTGCCAGCAGCAAAGGGGCCGGGGAGGGCTCCTACAATGAGCAGTTCTTC
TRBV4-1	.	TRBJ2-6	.	CASSPEESGANVLTF	TGCGCCAGCAGCCCGGAGGAGTCTGGGGCCAACGTCCTGACTTTC
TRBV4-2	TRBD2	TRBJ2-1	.	CASSQDRGSNEQFF	TGTGCCAGCAGCCAAGATCGCGGGAGCAATGAGCAGTTCTTC
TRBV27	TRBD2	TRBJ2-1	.	CASRGGSYNEQFF	TGTGCCAGCCGGGGGGGGAGTTACAATGAGCAGTTCTTC